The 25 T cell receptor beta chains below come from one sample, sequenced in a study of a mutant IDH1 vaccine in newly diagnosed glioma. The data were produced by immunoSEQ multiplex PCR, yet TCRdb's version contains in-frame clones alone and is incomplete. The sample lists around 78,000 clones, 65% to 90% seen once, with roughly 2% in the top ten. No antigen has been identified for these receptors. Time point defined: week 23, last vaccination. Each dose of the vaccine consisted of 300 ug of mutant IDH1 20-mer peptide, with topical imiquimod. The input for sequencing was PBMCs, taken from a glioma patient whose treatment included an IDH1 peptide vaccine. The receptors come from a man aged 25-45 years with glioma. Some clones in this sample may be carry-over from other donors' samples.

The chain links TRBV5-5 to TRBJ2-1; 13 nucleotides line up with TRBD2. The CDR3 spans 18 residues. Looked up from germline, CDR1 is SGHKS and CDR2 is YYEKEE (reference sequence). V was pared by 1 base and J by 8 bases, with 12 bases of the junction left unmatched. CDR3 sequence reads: CASSLPIQLAGGADEQFF. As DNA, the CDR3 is TGTGCCAGCAGCTTGCCCATACAACTAGCGGGAGGGGCGGATGAGCAGTTCTTC.

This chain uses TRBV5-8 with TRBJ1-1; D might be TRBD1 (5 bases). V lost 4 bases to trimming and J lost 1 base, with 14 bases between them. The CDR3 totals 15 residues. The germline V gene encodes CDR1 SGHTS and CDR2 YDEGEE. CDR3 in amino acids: CASSPIGQGNTEAFF. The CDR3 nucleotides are TGTGCCAGCAGCCCGATCGGACAAGGGAACACTGAAGCTTTCTTT.

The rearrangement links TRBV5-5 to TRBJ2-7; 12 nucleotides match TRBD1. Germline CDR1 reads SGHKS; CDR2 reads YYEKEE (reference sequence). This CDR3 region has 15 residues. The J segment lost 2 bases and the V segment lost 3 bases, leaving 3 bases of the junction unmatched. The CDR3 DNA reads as TGTGCCAGCAGCTCCGGGACAGGGGGCCCCTACGAGCAGTACTTC. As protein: CASSSGTGGPYEQYF.

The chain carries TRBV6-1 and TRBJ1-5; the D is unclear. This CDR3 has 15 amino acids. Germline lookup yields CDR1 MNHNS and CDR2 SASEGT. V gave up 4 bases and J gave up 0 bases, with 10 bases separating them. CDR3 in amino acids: CASSGSWGSNQPQHF. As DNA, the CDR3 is TGTGCCAGCAGTGGGAGCTGGGGTAGCAATCAGCCCCAGCATTTT.

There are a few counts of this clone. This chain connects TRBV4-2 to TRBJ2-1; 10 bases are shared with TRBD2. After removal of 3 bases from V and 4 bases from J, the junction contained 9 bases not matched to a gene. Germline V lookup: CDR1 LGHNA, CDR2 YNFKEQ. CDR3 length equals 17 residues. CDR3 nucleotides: TGTGCCAGCAGCCATGACATTTCTAGCGGGGGTTACAATGAGCAGTTCTTC. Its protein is CASSHDISSGGYNEQFF.

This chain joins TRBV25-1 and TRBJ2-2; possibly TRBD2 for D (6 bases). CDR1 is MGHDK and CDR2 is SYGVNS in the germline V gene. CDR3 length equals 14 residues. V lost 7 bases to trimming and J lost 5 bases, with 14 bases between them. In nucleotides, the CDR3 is TGTGCCAGCACCAATCCGGGGGTGACCGGGGAGCTGTTTTTT. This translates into CASTNPGVTGELFF.

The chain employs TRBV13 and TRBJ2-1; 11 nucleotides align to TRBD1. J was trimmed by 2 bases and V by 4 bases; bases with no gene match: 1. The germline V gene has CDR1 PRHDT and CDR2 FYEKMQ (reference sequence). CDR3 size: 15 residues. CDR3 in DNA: TGTGCCAGCAGCTCGGGACAGGGGGCCTACAATGAGCAGTTCTTC. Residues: CASSSGQGAYNEQFF.

The CDR3 DNA sequence: TGTGCCAGCAGTGAACAACAGGAGTTGTTGTCCTACGAGCAGTACTTC. The encoded protein is CASSEQQELLSYEQYF. V is TRBV6-1 and J is TRBJ2-7; a possible D gene is TRBD1 (5 bases). Germline CDR1 reads MNHNS; CDR2 reads SASEGT. V shed 2 bases and J shed 1 base, with 15 bases lying between them. The CDR3 length is 16 residues.

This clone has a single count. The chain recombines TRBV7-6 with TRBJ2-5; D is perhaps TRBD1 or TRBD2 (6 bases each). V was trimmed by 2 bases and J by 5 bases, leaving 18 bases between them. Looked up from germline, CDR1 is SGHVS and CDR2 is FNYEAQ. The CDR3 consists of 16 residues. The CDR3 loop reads CASSLIVPGARETQYF. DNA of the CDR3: TGTGCCAGCAGCTTAATTGTCCCGGGGGCGAGGGAGACCCAGTACTTC.

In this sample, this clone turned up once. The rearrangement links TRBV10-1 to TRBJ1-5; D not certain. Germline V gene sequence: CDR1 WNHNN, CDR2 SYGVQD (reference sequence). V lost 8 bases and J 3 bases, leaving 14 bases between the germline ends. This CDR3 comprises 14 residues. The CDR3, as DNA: TGCGCCAGCCCCAGGCAGCAAGACAATCAGCCCCAGCATTTT. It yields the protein CASPRQQDNQPQHF.

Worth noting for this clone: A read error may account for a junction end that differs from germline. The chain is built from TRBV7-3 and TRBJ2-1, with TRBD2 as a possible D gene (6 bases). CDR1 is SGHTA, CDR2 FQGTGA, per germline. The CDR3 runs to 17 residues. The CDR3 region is CASSLTPTSFSYNEQFF. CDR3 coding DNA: TGTGCCAGCAGCCTAACCCCGACTAGTTTCTCCTACAATGAGCAGTTCTTC.

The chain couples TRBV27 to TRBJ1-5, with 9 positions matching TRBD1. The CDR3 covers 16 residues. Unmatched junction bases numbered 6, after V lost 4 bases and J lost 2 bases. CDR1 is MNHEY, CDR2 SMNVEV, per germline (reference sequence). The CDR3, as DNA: TGTGCCAGCAGTTCGAGACAGGGGGGAGGCAATCAGCCCCAGCATTTT. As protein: CASSSRQGGGNQPQHF.

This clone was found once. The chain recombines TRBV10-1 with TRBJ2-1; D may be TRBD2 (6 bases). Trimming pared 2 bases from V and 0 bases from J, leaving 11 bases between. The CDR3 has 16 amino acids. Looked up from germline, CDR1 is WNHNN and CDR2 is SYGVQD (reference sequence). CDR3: CASSEGGSGSYNEQFF. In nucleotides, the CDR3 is TGCGCCAGCAGTGAGGGAGGTAGCGGCTCCTACAATGAGCAGTTCTTC.

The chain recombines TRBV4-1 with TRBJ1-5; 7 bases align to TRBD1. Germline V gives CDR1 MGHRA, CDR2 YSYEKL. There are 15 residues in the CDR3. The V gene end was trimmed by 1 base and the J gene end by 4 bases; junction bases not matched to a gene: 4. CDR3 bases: TGCGCCAGCAGCCAAGGCAGGGGGGCTAATCAGCCCCAGCATTTT. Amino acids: CASSQGRGANQPQHF.

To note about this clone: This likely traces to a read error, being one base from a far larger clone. The CDR3 here is CASSSGPTSSHEQYF. In DNA form, the CDR3 reads TGTGCCAGCAGCTCCGGTCCGACTAGCAGCCACGAGCAGTACTTC. The chain employs TRBV7-9 and TRBJ2-7, with 7 bases aligning to TRBD2. V lost 4 bases, J lost 5 bases, and 11 bases stayed unmatched. Per germline, CDR1 SEHNR and CDR2 FQNEAQ (reference sequence). This CDR3 comprises 15 residues.

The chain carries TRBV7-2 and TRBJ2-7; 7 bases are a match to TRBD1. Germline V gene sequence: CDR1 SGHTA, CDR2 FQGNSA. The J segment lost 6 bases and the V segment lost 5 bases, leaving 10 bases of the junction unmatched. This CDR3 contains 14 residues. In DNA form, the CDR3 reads TGTGCCAGCAGCCCACAGGGGTATGGGCGCGAGCAGTACTTC. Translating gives CASSPQGYGREQYF.

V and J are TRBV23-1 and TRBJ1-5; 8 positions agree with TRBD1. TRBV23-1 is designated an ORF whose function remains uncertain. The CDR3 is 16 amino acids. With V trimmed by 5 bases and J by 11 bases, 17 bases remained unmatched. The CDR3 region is CASSYYVPGQVKAQHF. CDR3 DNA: TGCGCCAGCAGTTATTATGTCCCGGGACAGGTAAAGGCCCAGCATTTT.

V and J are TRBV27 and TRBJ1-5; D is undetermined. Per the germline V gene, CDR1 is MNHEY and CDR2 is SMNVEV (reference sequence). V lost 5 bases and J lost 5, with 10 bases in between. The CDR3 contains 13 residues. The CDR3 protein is CASSTGRDQPQHF. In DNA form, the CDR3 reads TGTGCCAGCAGTACGGGGAGAGATCAGCCCCAGCATTTT.

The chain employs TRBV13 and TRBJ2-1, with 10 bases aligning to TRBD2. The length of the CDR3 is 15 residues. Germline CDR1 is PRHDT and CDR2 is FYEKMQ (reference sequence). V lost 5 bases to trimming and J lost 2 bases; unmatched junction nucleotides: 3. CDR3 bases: TGTGCCAGCAGCCGAACTAGCGGGACCTACAATGAGCAGTTCTTC. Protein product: CASSRTSGTYNEQFF.

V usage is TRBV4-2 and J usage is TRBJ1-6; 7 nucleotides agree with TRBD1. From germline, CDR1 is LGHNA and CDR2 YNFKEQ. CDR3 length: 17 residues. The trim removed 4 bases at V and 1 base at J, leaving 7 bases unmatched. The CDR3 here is CASSPNYRGSYNSPLHF. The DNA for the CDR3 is TGTGCCAGCAGCCCAAATTACAGGGGATCCTATAATTCACCCCTCCACTTT.

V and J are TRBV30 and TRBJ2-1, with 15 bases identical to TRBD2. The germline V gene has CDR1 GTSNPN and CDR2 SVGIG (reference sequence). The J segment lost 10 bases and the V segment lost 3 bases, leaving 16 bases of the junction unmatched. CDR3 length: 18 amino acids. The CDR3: CAWRRRLGLAGGLVEQFF. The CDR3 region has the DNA TGTGCCTGGAGGCGGCGCCTCGGACTAGCGGGAGGGTTAGTGGAGCAGTTCTTC.

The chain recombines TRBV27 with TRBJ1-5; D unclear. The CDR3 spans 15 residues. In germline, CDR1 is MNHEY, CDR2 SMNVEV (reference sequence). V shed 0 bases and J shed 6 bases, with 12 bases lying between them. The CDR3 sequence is CASSLSIRGSQPQHF. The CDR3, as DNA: TGTGCCAGCAGTTTATCCATCCGGGGTAGTCAGCCCCAGCATTTT.

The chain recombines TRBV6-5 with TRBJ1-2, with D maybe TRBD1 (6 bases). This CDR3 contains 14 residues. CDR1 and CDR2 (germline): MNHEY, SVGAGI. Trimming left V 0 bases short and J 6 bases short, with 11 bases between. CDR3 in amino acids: CASSYSIDRHGYTF. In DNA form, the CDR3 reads TGTGCCAGCAGTTACTCGATAGACAGGCATGGCTACACCTTC.

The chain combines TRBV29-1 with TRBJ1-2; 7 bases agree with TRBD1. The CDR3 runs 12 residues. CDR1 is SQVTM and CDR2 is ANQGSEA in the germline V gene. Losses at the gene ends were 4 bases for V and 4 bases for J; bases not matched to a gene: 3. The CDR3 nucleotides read TGCAGCGTTGTCTCAGGGGGCTATGGCTACACCTTC. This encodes CSVVSGGYGYTF.

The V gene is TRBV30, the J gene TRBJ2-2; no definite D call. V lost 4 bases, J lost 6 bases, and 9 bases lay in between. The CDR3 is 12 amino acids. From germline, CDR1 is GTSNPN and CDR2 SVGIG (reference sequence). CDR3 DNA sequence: TGTGCCTGGAACGAAATACCCGGGGAGCTGTTTTTT. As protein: CAWNEIPGELFF.